This T cell receptor beta chain derives from a study of cytomegalovirus exposure and HLA in healthy donors. Whole-study findings and limits: As was reported, the classifier diagnosed cytomegalovirus status with high specificity and sensitivity. Productive status was seen about 90% or about 30% of the time for most TCR beta V segments in an earlier analysis. The study flagged some 170 TCR beta chains as cytomegalovirus-associated.

The CDR3 extends over 17 amino acids. As for this clone: The antigen is unknown.

Both 60 Vbeta primers and 13 Jbeta primers went into the PCR. Assay: immunoSEQ multiplex PCR; the TCRdb copy retains only in-frame clones and omits some. The table shows about 150,000 clones, with roughly 85% occurring only once. This chain joins TRBV21-1 and TRBJ2-2; TRBD1, the table's D call, lacks a check against the DNA. TRBV21-1 constitutes a pseudogene. This clonotype was sampled from a man aged 35-49 years in good health and CMV-seronegative. The sample consisted of PBMCs. For the CDR3, the DNA is TGTGCCAGCAGCAAAGTCTACAGGGAGCCGAACACCGGGGAGCTGTTTTTT. As protein: CASSKVYREPNTGELFF.